Included here is one TCR beta chain sequence, with context. Its antigen is as yet unknown. This specimen belongs to a study of T cell repertoires in ileal Crohn's disease. Overall study context: Postoperative therapy was given to about half: more than 10 thiopurines, some 18 anti-TNF agents. General observations from the study: Active smokers at surgery had more clonal expansions than non-smokers.

TCRdb's copy holds only in-frame clones and misses some; the assay was immunoSEQ multiplex PCR. The sample includes about 30,000 clones, about 81% of them seen just once. The junction had 9 bases not matched to a gene; V was cut back by 3 bases and J by 5 bases. The germline V gene has CDR1 LGHNA and CDR2 YSLEER. CDR3 length: 15 residues. Included were adult ileal or ileocolonic Crohn's patients indicated for ileocolonic resection. The sample comprised ileal tissue. The chain couples TRBV4-3 to TRBJ2-7, with 8 nucleotides matching TRBD1. The sequence was collected from an adult with Crohn's disease. The CDR3 DNA sequence: TGCGCCAGCAGCCATCGCCGCCAGGGGGCGAACGAGCAGTACTTC. Its translation: CASSHRRQGANEQYF.